These 30 T cell receptor beta chains came from one sample sequenced in a study of blood T cell repertoires in COVID-19. Clones were read by immunoSEQ multiplex PCR, and TCRdb kept only the in-frame ones, dropping some. The repertoire holds around 140,000 clones, with 84% as singletons. Sequencing was performed on peripheral blood. The receptors stem from a man in his 60s with acute or convalescent COVID-19.

The chain links TRBV19 to TRBJ1-6; D is uncertain. The germline CDR1 and CDR2 sequences are LNHDA and SQIVND (reference sequence). CDR3 length: 13 residues. V dropped 0 bases and J dropped 9 bases, with 6 bases sitting between them. The CDR3, as DNA: TGTGCCAGTAGTATAGATCCCAGTTCACCCCTCCACTTT. It yields the protein CASSIDPSSPLHF.

This sequence joins TRBV28 and TRBJ1-6, with D tentatively TRBD1 (5 bases). Germline V lookup: CDR1 MDHEN, CDR2 SYDVKM. V was cut by 10 bases and J by 6 bases, with 13 bases left in between. This CDR3 spans 13 amino acids. The CDR3 DNA is TGTGCCAACTCAGGGTCCCCTAATTCACCCCTCCACTTT. Its translation: CANSGSPNSPLHF.

The V and J genes are TRBV5-1 and TRBJ2-5; D perhaps matches TRBD2 (7 bases). V was pared by 0 bases and J by 1 base, with 13 bases between. CDR1 is SGHRS, CDR2 YFSETQ, per germline. This CDR3 is 16 amino acids long. CDR3 nucleotides: TGCGCCAGCAGCTTGGTCCCCGCGGGGGCCCAAGAGACCCAGTACTTC. As protein: CASSLVPAGAQETQYF.

CDR3 coding DNA: TGTGCCAGCAGTTTTTTACTAGTCGAAGAGACCCAGTACTTC. Its translation is CASSFLLVEETQYF. The rearrangement uses TRBV28 and TRBJ2-5; maybe TRBD2 (5 bases). Germline CDR1 and CDR2: MDHEN and SYDVKM. The ends were cut back, 3 bases at V and 3 bases at J, with 11 bases in the middle. This CDR3 has 14 amino acids.

The J gene is TRBJ2-3, the V gene TRBV6-2 or TRBV6-3; D is perhaps TRBD2 (6 bases). The germline V and J ends were trimmed by 6 bases and 1 base, with 17 bases remaining between them. The CDR3 spans 16 residues. Germline-derived CDR1 and CDR2 are MNHEY and SVGEGT. The CDR3 DNA is TGTGCCAGCAGCCCTACAAGAGGCGGGGGCACAGATACGCAGTATTTT. This translates into CASSPTRGGGTDTQYF.

V and J are TRBV19 and TRBJ2-7; 7 bases are shared with TRBD1. Germline loops: CDR1 LNHDA, CDR2 SQIVND (reference sequence). This CDR3 region has 14 residues. V was pared by 3 bases and J by 6 bases, with 8 bases of the junction left unmatched. The DNA for the CDR3 is TGTGCCAGTAGTATGGGTCGACAGGGAGCCGAGCAGTACTTC. Amino acids: CASSMGRQGAEQYF.

This rearrangement joins TRBV7-9 to TRBJ2-2; TRBD2 matches at 7 bases. Germline V gene data show CDR1 as SEHNR and CDR2 as FQNEAQ (reference sequence). The V segment lost 2 bases and the J segment 5 bases; nucleotides outside the gene matches: 11. The CDR3 is 17 residues long. DNA for the CDR3: TGTGCCAGCAGCTTAAGGGACGGGAGGTTCCGAACCGGGGAGCTGTTTTTT. Encoded protein: CASSLRDGRFRTGELFF. Supplemented by reference TRBV7-9 and TRBJ2-2, the full variable domain reads DTGVSQNPRHKITKRGQNVTFRCDPISEHNRLYWYRQTLGQGPEFLTYFQNEAQLEKSRLLSDRFSAERPKGSFSTLEIQRTEQGDSAMYLCASSLRDGRFRTGELFFGEGSRLTVL.

The chain employs TRBV11-2 and TRBJ2-7, with 11 positions matching TRBD2. The V gene end was trimmed by 2 bases and the J gene end by 0 bases; junction bases not matched to a gene: 12. This CDR3 has 19 amino acids. Looked up from germline, CDR1 is SGHAT and CDR2 is FQNNGV. This chain's CDR3 is CASSLRIWTSGPSSYEQYF. In DNA, the CDR3 is TGTGCCAGCAGCTTACGAATTTGGACTAGCGGGCCTAGCTCCTACGAGCAGTACTTC.

This chain connects TRBV5-1 to TRBJ1-1; TRBD1 agrees at 7 bases. The CDR3 is 15 amino acids. Looked up from germline, CDR1 is SGHRS and CDR2 is YFSETQ. The V segment lost 1 base and the J segment 1 base; nucleotides outside the gene matches: 4. CDR3 sequence reads: CASSLSGGRNTEAFF. The CDR3 DNA reads as TGCGCCAGCAGCTTGTCAGGGGGGAGGAACACTGAAGCTTTCTTT.

CDR3 sequence reads: CASSANSGTGANEQYF. The CDR3 coding sequence is TGTGCCAGCAGTGCTAACTCCGGGACAGGGGCGAACGAGCAGTACTTC. The V and J genes are TRBV25-1 and TRBJ2-7, with TRBD1 matching 10 bases. V lost 4 bases, J lost 5 bases, and 11 bases stayed unmatched. The length of the CDR3 is 16 residues. The germline V gene encodes CDR1 MGHDK and CDR2 SYGVNS.

The CDR3 here is CASGKPGQQETQYF. As DNA, the CDR3 is TGCGCCAGCGGTAAACCGGGACAGCAAGAGACCCAGTACTTC. The chain recombines TRBV10-1 with TRBJ2-5; 7 bases agree with TRBD1. The germline CDR1 and CDR2 sequences are WNHNN and SYGVQD (reference sequence). The length of the CDR3 is 14 residues. With V trimmed by 8 bases and J by 2 bases, 8 bases remained unmatched.

This clone appeared once. The chain combines TRBV7-9 with TRBJ2-1; D uncertain. V was pared by 5 bases and J by 1 base, with 15 bases between. Germline lookup yields CDR1 SEHNR and CDR2 FQNEAQ (reference sequence). The CDR3 is 16 amino acids. CDR3 bases: TGTGCCAGCAGCCGAACGAAGTCCAGTTCCTACAATGAGCAGTTCTTC. Translating it yields CASSRTKSSSYNEQFF.

This chain uses TRBV9 with TRBJ2-3, with TRBD2 as a possible D gene (6 bases). This CDR3 is built from 17 residues. The germline V gene has CDR1 SGDLS and CDR2 YYNGEE. Trimming pared 3 bases from V and 3 bases from J, leaving 20 bases between. The CDR3 sequence is CASSAYNTGAGTDTQYF. The DNA of the CDR3 is TGTGCCAGCAGCGCCTATAATACCGGGGCGGGGACAGATACGCAGTATTTT.

The V and J genes are TRBV6-5 and TRBJ2-1; 7 nucleotides align to TRBD1. The CDR3 is 14 residues long. Germline V gene sequence: CDR1 MNHEY, CDR2 SVGAGI. The J segment lost 5 bases and the V segment lost 6 bases, leaving 7 bases of the junction unmatched. This CDR3 is CASRSRQGNNEQFF. As DNA, the CDR3 is TGTGCCAGCAGATCTCGACAGGGCAACAATGAGCAGTTCTTC.

The chain carries TRBV5-1 and TRBJ1-2; D is ambiguous. CDR3 length equals 13 residues. Germline V CDR1 and CDR2: SGHRS, YFSETQ. The V end was cut by 1 base, the J end by 5 bases, with 9 bases between. Here the CDR3 DNA reads TGCGCCAGCAGCTTGTCGGAGAATTATGGCTACACCTTC. Encoded protein: CASSLSENYGYTF.

The count of this clone is one. Here the CDR3 reads CASSFFRGDTQYF. The CDR3, as DNA: TGTGCCAGCAGCTTCTTCCGGGGTGATACGCAGTATTTT. The chain is built from TRBV11-2 and TRBJ2-3, with D maybe TRBD2 (5 bases). The V gene's germline CDR1 is SGHAT and CDR2 FQNNGV. This CDR3 is built from 13 residues. Trimming removed 3 bases from V and 6 bases from J, with 10 bases in between.

The genes are TRBV7-8 and TRBJ1-4, with TRBD1 as a possible D gene (5 bases). Trimming removed 0 bases at V and 7 bases at J, with 12 bases between. The CDR3 is 15 residues long. Germline V gene lookup returns CDR1 SGHVS and CDR2 FQNEAQ. The CDR3 sequence: CASSLASGGGEKLFF. CDR3 bases: TGTGCCAGCAGCTTAGCATCCGGGGGAGGTGAAAAACTGTTTTTT.

The J gene is TRBJ1-5, the V gene TRBV9, with D possibly being TRBD1 (6 bases). Germline-derived CDR1 and CDR2 are SGDLS and YYNGEE. The V end was cut by 0 bases, the J end by 4 bases, with 11 bases between. The CDR3 extends over 15 amino acids. As DNA, the CDR3 is TGTGCCAGCAGCGTAGCCGGACAGACAAATCAGCCCCAGCATTTT. Its translation is CASSVAGQTNQPQHF.

The chain carries TRBV30 and TRBJ1-1, with 10 bases identical to TRBD1. This CDR3 is built from 15 residues. The ends lost 4 bases at V and 1 base at J; junction bases unmatched: 6. Per the germline V gene, CDR1 is GTSNPN and CDR2 is SVGIG (reference sequence). Here the CDR3 reads CAWTHRDRGNTEAFF. CDR3 coding DNA: TGTGCCTGGACTCACCGGGACAGGGGGAACACTGAAGCTTTCTTT. Filled out from reference TRBV30 and TRBJ1-1, the complete variable domain reads SQTIHQWPATLVQPVGSPLSLECTVEGTSNPNLYWYRQAAGRGLQLLFYSVGIGQISSEVPQNLSASRPQDRQFILSSKKLLLSDSGFYLCAWTHRDRGNTEAFFGQGTRLTVV.

V usage is TRBV5-6 and J usage is TRBJ1-1; D not resolved. The CDR3 runs 15 residues. Germline loops: CDR1 SGHDT, CDR2 YYEEEE. V lost 2 bases and J lost 6, with 17 bases in between. The CDR3 DNA reads as TGTGCCAGCAGCTTTAAAACCCTGTCGGGTCCTGAAGCTTTCTTT. It codes for CASSFKTLSGPEAFF.

The J gene is TRBJ1-6, the V gene TRBV5-4; D not resolved. The length of the CDR3 is 14 residues. Germline V lookup: CDR1 SGHNT, CDR2 YYREEE (reference sequence). V lost 4 bases and J lost 8, with 13 bases in between. In DNA, the CDR3 is TGTGCCAGCAGCCACAATTGGCAGGATTCACCCCTCCACTTT. As protein: CASSHNWQDSPLHF.

This clone was recorded many times. The chain is built from TRBV28 and TRBJ2-2, with D maybe TRBD1 (5 bases). The V gene lost 2 bases and the J gene lost 0 bases, with 10 bases spanning the gap. Germline values: CDR1 MDHEN, CDR2 SYDVKM. The CDR3 is made up of 16 amino acids. CDR3 nucleotide sequence: TGTGCCAGCAGTTTACTGTCGACAGCGAACACCGGGGAGCTGTTTTTT. Its translation: CASSLLSTANTGELFF.

The rearrangement uses TRBV3-1 (or the pseudogene TRBV3-2) and TRBJ2-6, with D unresolved. CDR1 is LGHDT, CDR2 YNNKEL, per germline (reference sequence). The CDR3 is made up of 15 amino acids. V was shortened by 4 bases and J by 1 base, with 8 bases between the two germline ends. The CDR3 spells CASSRIQSGANVLTF. For the CDR3, the DNA is TGTGCCAGCAGCCGTATTCAGTCTGGGGCCAACGTCCTGACTTTC.

The V and J genes are TRBV30 and TRBJ2-5; D call uncertain. Germline V CDR1 and CDR2: GTSNPN, SVGIG (reference sequence). V lost 0 bases and J lost 1, with 6 bases in between. The CDR3 runs 13 residues. CDR3: CAWSVRSQETQYF. The CDR3 DNA is TGTGCCTGGAGTGTTAGGAGCCAAGAGACCCAGTACTTC.

The rearrangement links TRBV18 to TRBJ1-2; TRBD1 matches at 7 bases. The CDR3 covers 17 residues. Trimming at V came to 4 bases and at J to 4 bases, leaving 15 bases not matched to a gene. Germline CDR1 reads KGHSH; CDR2 reads LQKENI. The CDR3 sequence is CASSQIPETGPFYGYTF. DNA for the CDR3: TGTGCCAGCTCACAAATTCCCGAGACAGGGCCCTTCTATGGCTACACCTTC. The entire variable domain, with the rest obtained from reference TRBV18 and TRBJ1-2, is as follows: NAGVMQNPRHLVRRRGQEARLRCSPMKGHSHVYWYRQLPEEGLKFMVYLQKENIIDESGMPKERFSAEFPKEGPSILRIQQVVRGDSAAYFCASSQIPETGPFYGYTFGSGTRLTVV.

The chain uses TRBV29-1 and TRBJ2-2; 7 nucleotides align to TRBD1. The junction had 3 bases not matched to a gene; V was cut back by 7 bases and J by 4 bases. Germline CDR1 reads SQVTM; CDR2 reads ANQGSEA. The CDR3 covers 12 residues. The DNA of the CDR3 is TGCAGCGGTGGGACAGCCACCGGGGAGCTGTTTTTT. Amino acids: CSGGTATGELFF.

This clone has more than one count but fewer than ten. This sequence joins TRBV2 and TRBJ2-1; D gene ambiguous. The CDR3 extends over 17 amino acids. Trimming took off 2 bases at V and 4 bases at J, with 18 bases between the two ends. The germline V gene has CDR1 SNHLY and CDR2 FYNNEI. CDR3 protein: CASSESPFSRLYNEQFF. The CDR3 DNA reads TGTGCCAGCAGTGAAAGTCCGTTTTCTAGACTTTACAATGAGCAGTTCTTC.

V gene TRBV19 combines with J gene TRBJ2-1; TRBD2 matches at 9 bases. The CDR3 length is 16 residues. Germline values: CDR1 LNHDA, CDR2 SQIVND (reference sequence). Trimming removed 3 bases from V and 3 bases from J; junction bases left unmatched: 6. The CDR3 region has the DNA TGTGCCAGTAGTATTGGGGGGACTAGCCTCTACAATGAGCAGTTCTTC. It specifies CASSIGGTSLYNEQFF.

The chain carries TRBV29-1 and TRBJ1-5; maybe TRBD1 (5 bases). Germline V gene sequence: CDR1 SQVTM, CDR2 ANQGSEA. V lost 6 bases, J lost 5 bases, and 14 bases lay in between. CDR3 length: 13 residues. The CDR3 sequence: CSVARDVDQPQHF. For the CDR3, the DNA is TGCAGCGTAGCCAGGGATGTGGATCAGCCCCAGCATTTT.

The chain employs TRBV9 and TRBJ2-2; TRBD1 is a possible D gene (5 bases). The CDR3 consists of 14 residues. In germline, CDR1 is SGDLS, CDR2 YYNGEE. Trimming cost V 3 bases and J 1 base, with 7 bases left between them. The DNA of the CDR3 is TGTGCCAGCAGCGGACAGAAGAACACCGGGGAGCTGTTTTTT. Protein: CASSGQKNTGELFF. Full variable domain (outside the CDR3, taken from reference TRBV9 and TRBJ2-2): DSGVTQTPKHLITATGQRVTLRCSPRSGDLSVYWYQQSLDQGLQFLIQYYNGEERAKGNILERFSAQQFPDLHSELNLSSLELGDSALYFCASSGQKNTGELFFGEGSRLTVL.